Presented here are 23 T cell receptor beta chains from one specimen sequenced in a study of Ad26.COV2.S vaccination and SARS-CoV-2 variants. The treatment: over 15 received Ad26.COV2.S at low or high dose, single or two shots; 5 received placebo; per-sample allocation not given. Following the first vaccine or placebo injection, samples were taken on day 63. TCRdb's copy holds only in-frame clones and misses some; the assay was immunoSEQ multiplex PCR. Of about 410,000 clones in the sample, roughly 90% were seen once. Sequences were derived from peripheral blood, sampled in a trial of Ad26.COV2.S vaccine versus placebo. The receptors shown here come from a person between 18 and 59 years old who received the Ad26.COV2.S COVID-19 vaccine or a placebo.

This clone was counted a single time. The chain combines TRBV7-9 with TRBJ2-7, with 7 bases identical to TRBD1. CDR1 and CDR2 from the germline V gene are SEHNR and FQNEAQ (reference sequence). Unmatched junction bases numbered 6, after V lost 4 bases and J lost 3 bases. The length of the CDR3 is 14 residues. CDR3 nucleotide sequence: TGTGCCAGCAGCTCCGGGACAGCAGTCTACGAGCAGTACTTC. Encoded protein: CASSSGTAVYEQYF. Variable domain in full (rest from reference TRBV7-9 and TRBJ2-7): DTGVSQNPRHKITKRGQNVTFRCDPISEHNRLYWYRQTLGQGPEFLTYFQNEAQLEKSRLLSDRFSAERPKGSFSTLEIQRTEQGDSAMYLCASSSGTAVYEQYFGPGTRLTVT.

Notes on this clone: The same CDR3 can be traced to other DNA sequences in this sample. CDR3 in amino acids: CASSQDRSSYEQYF. The CDR3 nucleotides are TGCGCCAGCAGCCAGGACAGGAGCTCCTACGAGCAGTACTTC. J is TRBJ2-7 and V is TRBV4-3, with 7 bases lining up with TRBD1. Germline trimming cut 3 bases from V and 0 bases from J; bases unmatched to any gene: 2. There are 14 residues in the CDR3. Germline V gene sequence: CDR1 LGHNA, CDR2 YSLEER.

The chain combines TRBV30 with TRBJ2-6; D unclear. Trimming left V 2 bases short and J 2 bases short, with 10 bases between. In germline, CDR1 is GTSNPN, CDR2 SVGIG (reference sequence). There are 15 residues in the CDR3. The CDR3 here is CAWSLEDTGANVLTF. Here the CDR3 DNA reads TGTGCCTGGAGTTTAGAGGATACTGGGGCCAACGTCCTGACTTTC.

This clone was detected only once. This chain uses TRBV20-1 with TRBJ2-2; D unresolved. This CDR3 has 11 residues. V shed 1 base and J shed 7 bases, with 4 bases lying between them. Germline CDR1 DFQATT, CDR2 SNEGSKA (reference sequence). CDR3 DNA sequence: TGCAGTGCTAGAGTAATCGGGGAGCTGTTTTTT. Translating gives CSARVIGELFF.

The chain couples TRBV5-4 to TRBJ2-7; unclear D gene. Germline loops: CDR1 SGHNT, CDR2 YYREEE (reference sequence). CDR3 length: 15 amino acids. The ends were cut back, 0 bases at V and 2 bases at J, with 12 bases in the middle. Written as DNA, the CDR3 is TGTGCCAGCAGCTTGGCTTTCGGTGCTACCTACGAGCAGTACTTC. It encodes CASSLAFGATYEQYF.

CDR3 in amino acids: CASSLGMSSYEQYF. The CDR3 bases are TGTGCCAGCAGCTTGGGCATGAGCTCCTACGAGCAGTACTTC. The chain links TRBV5-6 to TRBJ2-7, with unresolved D. Germline CDR1 and CDR2: SGHDT and YYEEEE. The germline V and J ends were trimmed by 0 bases and 0 bases, with 7 bases remaining between them. This CDR3 contains 14 residues.

The chain carries TRBV2 and TRBJ1-2; D uncertain. V dropped 7 bases and J dropped 4 bases, with 10 bases sitting between them. The germline CDR1 and CDR2 sequences are SNHLY and FYNNEI. This CDR3 spans 12 amino acids. CDR3: CASINSGYGYTF. The CDR3 nucleotides are TGTGCCAGCATAAACAGCGGCTATGGCTACACCTTC.

This rearrangement joins TRBV19 to TRBJ2-7, with TRBD2 matching over 16 bases. Germline CDR1 is LNHDA and CDR2 is SQIVND (reference sequence). The trim removed 5 bases at V and 5 bases at J, leaving 12 bases unmatched. The CDR3 loop spans 18 amino acids. For the CDR3, the DNA is TGTGCCAGTAGTCCAGAGCCGGGACTAGCGGGGGGGCAGAACGAGCAGTACTTC. Translated, it gives CASSPEPGLAGGQNEQYF.

Here the CDR3 reads CASSERSSTDTQYF. The DNA for the CDR3 is TGCGCCAGCAGTGAGAGGTCTAGCACAGATACGCAGTATTTT. The chain is built from TRBV10-1 and TRBJ2-3; D gene ambiguous. Germline V gene data show CDR1 as WNHNN and CDR2 as SYGVQD (reference sequence). The CDR3 covers 14 residues. The germline V and J ends were trimmed by 2 bases and 0 bases, with 6 bases remaining between them.

This chain connects TRBV28 to TRBJ2-1; D not certain. V shed 1 base and J shed 10 bases, with 11 bases lying between them. The CDR3 extends over 13 amino acids. CDR1 is MDHEN and CDR2 is SYDVKM in the germline V gene. The CDR3 bases are TGTGCCAGCAGTTTATCCACCCTACTCGAGCAGTTCTTC. Its protein product is CASSLSTLLEQFF.

The chain joins TRBV19 to TRBJ2-7; 7 bases match TRBD1. V was clipped by 5 bases and J by 3 bases; unmatched bases: 16. Germline loops: CDR1 LNHDA, CDR2 SQIVND (reference sequence). CDR3 size: 17 residues. This chain's CDR3 is CASSPNFPGTVHYEQYF. CDR3 DNA sequence: TGTGCCAGTAGTCCAAATTTCCCCGGGACAGTCCACTACGAGCAGTACTTC.

This clone was detected only a few times. V and J are TRBV5-1 and TRBJ2-1; 7 bases map to TRBD2. After removal of 5 bases from V and 2 bases from J, the junction contained 4 bases not matched to a gene. CDR1 SGHRS and CDR2 YFSETQ come from the germline V gene. The CDR3 has 14 residues. CDR3 sequence (DNA): TGCGCCAGCAGAACTAGCGTTGCCTACAATGAGCAGTTCTTC. Translating it yields CASRTSVAYNEQFF.

This clone was detected only once. This chain joins TRBV9 and TRBJ2-5, with D tentatively TRBD2 (6 bases). V lost 4 bases and J lost 3, with 10 bases in between. The CDR3 consists of 13 residues. Germline lookup yields CDR1 SGDLS and CDR2 YYNGEE. The CDR3 DNA follows: TGTGCCAGCAGCTTAAGACTAGAAGAGACCCAGTACTTC. Translated: CASSLRLEETQYF.

V is TRBV7-9 and J is TRBJ2-1; tentative D call: TRBD2 (6 bases). CDR1 SEHNR and CDR2 FQNEAQ come from the germline V gene (reference sequence). The CDR3 has 15 residues. Trimming left V 5 bases short and J 6 bases short, with 17 bases between. In DNA, the CDR3 is TGTGCCAGCAGCGTAGGTCTATTGGAGGGCAATGAGCAGTTCTTC. The encoded protein is CASSVGLLEGNEQFF. The entire variable domain, with the rest obtained from reference TRBV7-9 and TRBJ2-1, is as follows: DTGVSQNPRHKITKRGQNVTFRCDPISEHNRLYWYRQTLGQGPEFLTYFQNEAQLEKSRLLSDRFSAERPKGSFSTLEIQRTEQGDSAMYLCASSVGLLEGNEQFFGPGTRLTVL.

Only a few counts were recorded for this clone. The chain has TRBV6-6 and TRBJ2-5; TRBD2 agrees at 8 bases. The length of the CDR3 is 14 residues. V dropped 5 bases and J dropped 4; count of bases not matched to a gene: 6. Germline CDR1 reads MNHNY; CDR2 reads SVGAGI (reference sequence). In nucleotides, the CDR3 is TGTGCCAGCAGTCCAGGACTAGCTGGAGAGACCCAGTACTTC. This encodes CASSPGLAGETQYF.

This chain links TRBV18 with TRBJ1-1, with D perhaps TRBD1 (6 bases). V lost 3 bases to trimming and J lost 3 bases, with 14 bases between them. The CDR3 is 15 residues long. CDR1 and CDR2 (germline): KGHSH, LQKENI. The CDR3 region is CASSPNLAGDTEAFF. In DNA, the CDR3 is TGTGCCAGCTCACCTAACCTAGCAGGGGACACTGAAGCTTTCTTT. The complete variable domain, with remaining parts taken from reference TRBV18 and TRBJ1-1, reads NAGVMQNPRHLVRRRGQEARLRCSPMKGHSHVYWYRQLPEEGLKFMVYLQKENIIDESGMPKERFSAEFPKEGPSILRIQQVVRGDSAAYFCASSPNLAGDTEAFFGQGTRLTVV.

This chain connects TRBV11-2 to TRBJ1-6; D is ambiguous. The CDR3 has 12 residues. Trimming removed 0 bases at V and 9 bases at J, with 3 bases between. The germline V gene encodes CDR1 SGHAT and CDR2 FQNNGV. CDR3 nucleotide sequence: TGTGCCAGCAGCTTAGACGGTTCACCCCTCCACTTT. Translating it yields CASSLDGSPLHF.

Comments on this clone: The sample carries other DNA sequences with the same CDR3. This sequence joins TRBV3-1 (or the pseudogene TRBV3-2) and TRBJ2-7, with D hard to call. Germline CDR1 and CDR2: LGHDT and YNNKEL (reference sequence). Deletions cut 3 bases from V and 0 bases from J, with 3 bases between. The CDR3 runs 12 residues. CDR3 coding DNA: TGTGCCAGCAGCCAGGTCTCCTACGAGCAGTACTTC. As protein: CASSQVSYEQYF.

The chain couples TRBV5-6 to TRBJ2-1; D tentatively reads TRBD1 or TRBD2 (6 bases each). The V end lost 2 bases, the J end lost 7 bases, and 10 bases lay between the germline ends. CDR3 length: 13 residues. Germline V gene lookup returns CDR1 SGHDT and CDR2 YYEEEE. The CDR3 loop reads CASSFPGANEQFF. The CDR3 DNA reads as TGTGCCAGCAGCTTCCCGGGGGCGAATGAGCAGTTCTTC.

This clone was seen a few times. V and J are TRBV11-2 and TRBJ1-5; 8 bases are a match to TRBD1. V dropped 1 base and J dropped 7; count of bases not matched to a gene: 3. This CDR3 contains 14 residues. From germline, CDR1 is SGHAT and CDR2 FQNNGV. CDR3 protein: CASSLVTGGQPQHF. CDR3 nucleotides: TGTGCCAGCAGCTTAGTAACAGGGGGGCAGCCCCAGCATTTT.

The genes are TRBV19 and TRBJ1-1, with D perhaps matching TRBD1 (6 bases). The CDR3 runs to 14 residues. Germline V gene lookup returns CDR1 LNHDA and CDR2 SQIVND (reference sequence). Trimming shortened V by 5 bases and J by 4 bases, and 14 bases separated the two germline ends. CDR3: CASSHYRVPTEAFF. The CDR3 region has the DNA TGTGCCAGTAGTCACTACAGGGTTCCCACTGAAGCTTTCTTT.

This clone was observed a handful of times. The CDR3 coding sequence is TGTGCCAGTAGTTCCGGGGGCTTCTCCTACGAGCAGTACTTC. It is translated as CASSSGGFSYEQYF. The chain links TRBV19 to TRBJ2-7; D tentatively fits TRBD1 or TRBD2 (6 bases each). The CDR3 runs to 14 residues. V lost 5 bases and J lost 0, with 11 bases in between. From germline, CDR1 is LNHDA and CDR2 SQIVND (reference sequence).

The rearrangement uses TRBV4-1 and TRBJ2-3, with a tentative D call TRBD2 (6 bases). Trimming removed 0 bases from V and 4 bases from J, with 11 bases in between. The CDR3 is made up of 15 amino acids. Germline loops: CDR1 MGHRA, CDR2 YSYEKL. The chain's CDR3 is CASSQESLAPDTQYF. In DNA, the CDR3 is TGCGCCAGCAGCCAAGAGTCGCTAGCGCCAGATACGCAGTATTTT.